This TCR beta chain appears in the sequencing data of a study of T cell changes during pregnancy in multiple sclerosis. TCRdb's table, derived via immunoSEQ multiplex PCR, lists solely in-frame clones and lacks some. The table records 70,000 to 95,000 clones, approximately 95% of them present only once. The CDR3 has 14 amino acids. Trimming removed 3 bases at V and 1 base at J, with 9 bases between. Germline V gene lookup returns CDR1 MNHEY and CDR2 SMNVEV (reference sequence). The sequenced sample was peripheral blood, obtained in the first trimester of pregnancy. The chain combines TRBV27 with TRBJ2-5; D is undetermined. The receptor was isolated from a female donor with multiple sclerosis, enrolled in a pregnancy study. The CDR3 protein is CASSFGQAQETQYF. The DNA for the CDR3 is TGTGCCAGCAGTTTTGGGCAGGCCCAAGAGACCCAGTACTTC.